The 8 T cell receptor beta chains given below trace back to one sample, sequenced in a study of beta chain features in type 1 diabetes. Sequencing targeted expressed TCRB transcripts, as all isolated RNA had been reverse transcribed. Repertoires were generated with immunoSEQ multiplex PCR, while TCRdb's copy carries only in-frame clones and drops some. Of around 400,000 clones listed, around 16% were seen once; the top ten hold roughly 0.017%. The sequenced sample was naive CD4+ T cells from blood. The receptor set was obtained from a young woman in good health.

The genes are TRBV7-2 and TRBJ1-1; the match to TRBD1 covers 7 bases. Germline values: CDR1 SGHTA, CDR2 FQGNSA. V dropped 3 bases and J dropped 4; count of bases not matched to a gene: 5. The CDR3 has 14 residues. For the CDR3, the DNA is TGTGCCAGCAGCTTCAAGACAGGGACCACTGAAGCTTTCTTT. Translated, it gives CASSFKTGTTEAFF.

This clone came up a few times. CDR3 protein: CASSRGSLTGNEQYF. Written as DNA, the CDR3 is TGTGCCAGCAGTAGGGGGTCCCTGACTGGTAACGAGCAGTACTTC. The rearrangement links TRBV13 to TRBJ2-7; maybe TRBD1 (6 bases). Germline CDR1 PRHDT, CDR2 FYEKMQ (reference sequence). Trimming left V 6 bases short and J 5 bases short, with 20 bases between. CDR3 length: 15 residues.

The gene calls are TRBV18 and TRBJ2-7; 7 positions agree with TRBD1. The CDR3 consists of 13 residues. CDR1 KGHSH and CDR2 LQKENI come from the germline V gene. J was trimmed by 2 bases and V by 4 bases; bases with no gene match: 2. The CDR3 here is CASSRDSAYEQYF. CDR3 coding DNA: TGTGCCAGCTCACGGGACAGCGCCTACGAGCAGTACTTC.

This clone was observed a few times. This chain links TRBV14 with TRBJ2-4, with D possibly being TRBD2 (6 bases). This CDR3 has 17 amino acids. The germline gives CDR1 SGHDN, CDR2 FVKESK. With 0 bases removed from V and 6 bases from J, the gap between germline ends came to 18 bases. The CDR3 is CASSQEFTVGSGNIQYF. The CDR3 coding sequence is TGTGCCAGCAGCCAAGAATTTACTGTCGGGAGTGGAAACATTCAGTACTTC. The whole variable domain, filled in from reference TRBV14 and TRBJ2-4, reads EAGVTQFPSHSVIEKGQTVTLRCDPISGHDNLYWYRRVMGKEIKFLLHFVKESKQDESGMPNNRFLAERTGGTYSTLKVQPAELEDSGVYFCASSQEFTVGSGNIQYFGAGTRLSVL.

This clone has only a few counts. The chain's CDR3 is CASSLSGLALPSYEQYF. The CDR3 region has the DNA TGCGCCAGCAGCTTGTCGGGACTAGCGCTTCCCTCCTACGAGCAGTACTTC. The chain recombines TRBV5-1 with TRBJ2-7, with TRBD2 matching over 10 bases. The germline V gene encodes CDR1 SGHRS and CDR2 YFSETQ. Unmatched junction bases numbered 7, after V lost 1 base and J lost 0 bases. This CDR3 spans 17 amino acids.

The V call is TRBV18, the J call TRBJ2-3; a weak D match, TRBD1 (5 bases). Germline V gives CDR1 KGHSH, CDR2 LQKENI. CDR3 length: 16 amino acids. V was trimmed by 3 bases and J by 3 bases, leaving 16 bases between them. The CDR3 loop reads CASSPQGNGATDTQYF. CDR3 DNA sequence: TGTGCCAGCTCACCCCAGGGTAATGGGGCGACAGATACGCAGTATTTT.

This clone was seen only a few times. The rearrangement joins TRBV9 to TRBJ1-2; 9 bases align to TRBD1. The CDR3 is 15 amino acids. Germline-derived CDR1 and CDR2 are SGDLS and YYNGEE. With V trimmed by 3 bases and J by 4 bases, 7 bases remained unmatched. DNA for the CDR3: TGTGCCAGCAGCGGAAGGGACAGGGCAGCCTATGGCTACACCTTC. Translation: CASSGRDRAAYGYTF. The whole variable domain, filled in from reference TRBV9 and TRBJ1-2, reads DSGVTQTPKHLITATGQRVTLRCSPRSGDLSVYWYQQSLDQGLQFLIQYYNGEERAKGNILERFSAQQFPDLHSELNLSSLELGDSALYFCASSGRDRAAYGYTFGSGTRLTVV.

The chain uses TRBV4-2 and TRBJ2-2; D is uncertain. Trimming left V 3 bases short and J 4 bases short, with 9 bases between. This CDR3 is 14 amino acids long. The germline V gene has CDR1 LGHNA and CDR2 YNFKEQ. This CDR3 reads CASSQREITGELFF. The CDR3 DNA follows: TGTGCCAGCAGCCAGCGAGAGATCACCGGGGAGCTGTTTTTT.